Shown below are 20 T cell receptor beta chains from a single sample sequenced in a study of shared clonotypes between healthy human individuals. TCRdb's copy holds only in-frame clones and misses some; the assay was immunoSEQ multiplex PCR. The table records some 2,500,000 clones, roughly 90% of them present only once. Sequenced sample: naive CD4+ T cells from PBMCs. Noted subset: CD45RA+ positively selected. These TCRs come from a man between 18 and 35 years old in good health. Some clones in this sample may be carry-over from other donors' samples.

Here the CDR3 reads CASSQDPRGTEAFF. DNA of the CDR3: TGCGCCAGCAGCCAAGATCCCCGGGGCACTGAAGCTTTCTTT. The gene calls are TRBV4-1 and TRBJ1-1, with D hard to call. The CDR3 contains 14 residues. V shed 0 bases and J shed 4 bases, with 9 bases lying between them. CDR1 and CDR2 (germline): MGHRA, YSYEKL.

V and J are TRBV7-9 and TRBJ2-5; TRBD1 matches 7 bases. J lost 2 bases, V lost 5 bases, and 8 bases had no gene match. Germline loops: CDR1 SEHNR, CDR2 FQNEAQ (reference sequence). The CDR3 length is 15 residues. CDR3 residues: CASSPDRVLQETQYF. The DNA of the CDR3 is TGTGCCAGCAGCCCCGACAGGGTTCTACAAGAGACCCAGTACTTC.

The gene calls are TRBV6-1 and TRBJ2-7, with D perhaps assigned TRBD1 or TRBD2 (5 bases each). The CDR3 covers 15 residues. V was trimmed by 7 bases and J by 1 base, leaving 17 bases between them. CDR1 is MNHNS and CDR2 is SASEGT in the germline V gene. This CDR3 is CASTSRGRRSYEQYF. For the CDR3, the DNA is TGTGCCAGCACGTCTCGGGGCAGGAGATCCTACGAGCAGTACTTC.

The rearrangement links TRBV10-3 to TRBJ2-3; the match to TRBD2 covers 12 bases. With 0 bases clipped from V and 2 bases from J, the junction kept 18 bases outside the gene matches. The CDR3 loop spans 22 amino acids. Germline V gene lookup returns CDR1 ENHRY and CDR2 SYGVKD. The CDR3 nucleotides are TGTGCCATCAGTGAGTCGGCGGGGGCAGGCGGACTAGCGGGGCTACTCACAGATACGCAGTATTTT. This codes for CAISESAGAGGLAGLLTDTQYF.

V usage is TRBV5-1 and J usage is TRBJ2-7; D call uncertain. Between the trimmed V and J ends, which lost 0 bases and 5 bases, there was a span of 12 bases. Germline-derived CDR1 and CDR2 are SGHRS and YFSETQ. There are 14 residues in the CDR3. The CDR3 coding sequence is TGCGCCAGCAGCTTGGCCTGGCAGGCGGACGAGCAGTACTTC. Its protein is CASSLAWQADEQYF.

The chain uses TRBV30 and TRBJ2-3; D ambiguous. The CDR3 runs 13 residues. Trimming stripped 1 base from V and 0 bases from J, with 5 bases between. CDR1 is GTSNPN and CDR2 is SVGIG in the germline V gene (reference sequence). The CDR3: CAWSDGSTDTQYF. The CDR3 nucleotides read TGTGCCTGGAGTGACGGGAGCACAGATACGCAGTATTTT. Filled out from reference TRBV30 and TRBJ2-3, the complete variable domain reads SQTIHQWPATLVQPVGSPLSLECTVEGTSNPNLYWYRQAAGRGLQLLFYSVGIGQISSEVPQNLSASRPQDRQFILSSKKLLLSDSGFYLCAWSDGSTDTQYFGPGTRLTVL.

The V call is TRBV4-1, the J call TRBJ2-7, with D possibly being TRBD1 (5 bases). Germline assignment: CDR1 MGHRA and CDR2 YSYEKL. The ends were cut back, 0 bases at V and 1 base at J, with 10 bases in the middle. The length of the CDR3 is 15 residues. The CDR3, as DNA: TGCGCCAGCAGCCAAGATCCTGCAGGGTCCTACGAGCAGTACTTC. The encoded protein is CASSQDPAGSYEQYF.

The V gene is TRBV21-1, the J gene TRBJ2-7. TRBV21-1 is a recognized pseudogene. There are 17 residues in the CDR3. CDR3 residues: CASNIGGIGEPAYEQYF. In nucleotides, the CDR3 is TGTGCCAGCAACATTGGGGGAATCGGAGAGCCGGCCTACGAGCAGTACTTC.

CDR3 DNA: TGTGCCAGCAGCTCTCCTAAGGCACAGCCTGGAAACACCATATATTTT. It is translated as CASSSPKAQPGNTIYF. The V call is TRBV7-9, the J call TRBJ1-3; no firm D call. Trimming took off 4 bases at V and 2 bases at J, with 15 bases between the two ends. Germline CDR1 SEHNR, CDR2 FQNEAQ (reference sequence). The CDR3 contains 16 residues.

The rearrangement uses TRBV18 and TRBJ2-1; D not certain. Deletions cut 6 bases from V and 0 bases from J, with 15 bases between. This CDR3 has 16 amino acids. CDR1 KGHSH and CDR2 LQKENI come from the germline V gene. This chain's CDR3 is CASSPSPASSYNEQFF. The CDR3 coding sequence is TGTGCCAGCTCCCCATCCCCTGCTAGCTCCTACAATGAGCAGTTCTTC.

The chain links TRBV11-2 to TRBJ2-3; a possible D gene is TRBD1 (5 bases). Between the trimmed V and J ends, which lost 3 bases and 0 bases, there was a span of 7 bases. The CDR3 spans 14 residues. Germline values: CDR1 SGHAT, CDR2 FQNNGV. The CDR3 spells CASSFDSSTDTQYF. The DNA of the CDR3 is TGTGCCAGCAGCTTCGACAGTAGCACAGATACGCAGTATTTT.

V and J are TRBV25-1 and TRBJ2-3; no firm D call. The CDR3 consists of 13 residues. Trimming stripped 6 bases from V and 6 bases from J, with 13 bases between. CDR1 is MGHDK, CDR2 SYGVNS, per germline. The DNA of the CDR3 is TGTGCCAGCAGCAAGGGCATTTTGGATACGCAGTATTTT. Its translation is CASSKGILDTQYF.

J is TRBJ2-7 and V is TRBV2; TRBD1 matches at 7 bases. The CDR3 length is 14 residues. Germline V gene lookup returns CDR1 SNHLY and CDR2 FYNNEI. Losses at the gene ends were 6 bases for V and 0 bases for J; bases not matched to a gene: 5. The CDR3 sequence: CASSPQGSSYEQYF. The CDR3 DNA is TGTGCCAGCAGCCCACAGGGGTCCTCCTACGAGCAGTACTTC.

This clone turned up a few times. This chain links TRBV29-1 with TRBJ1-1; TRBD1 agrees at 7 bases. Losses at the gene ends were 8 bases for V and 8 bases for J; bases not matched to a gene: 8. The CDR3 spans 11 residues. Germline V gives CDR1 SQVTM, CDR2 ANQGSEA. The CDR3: CSTGGTVEAFF. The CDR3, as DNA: TGCAGCACCGGGGGGACAGTCGAAGCTTTCTTT.

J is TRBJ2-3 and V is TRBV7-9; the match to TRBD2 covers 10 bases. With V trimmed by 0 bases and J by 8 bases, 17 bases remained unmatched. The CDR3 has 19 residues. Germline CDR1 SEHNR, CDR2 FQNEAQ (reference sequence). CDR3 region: CASSLAKGADSGRRSTQYF. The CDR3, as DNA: TGTGCCAGCAGCTTAGCGAAAGGGGCGGATAGCGGGAGGAGGAGTACGCAGTATTTT.

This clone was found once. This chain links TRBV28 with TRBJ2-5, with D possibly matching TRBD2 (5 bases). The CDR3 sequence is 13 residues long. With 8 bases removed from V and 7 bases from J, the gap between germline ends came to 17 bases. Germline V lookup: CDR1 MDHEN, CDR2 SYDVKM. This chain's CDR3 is CASDRAPGGTQYF. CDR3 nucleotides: TGTGCCAGCGATCGGGCCCCCGGAGGGACCCAGTACTTC.

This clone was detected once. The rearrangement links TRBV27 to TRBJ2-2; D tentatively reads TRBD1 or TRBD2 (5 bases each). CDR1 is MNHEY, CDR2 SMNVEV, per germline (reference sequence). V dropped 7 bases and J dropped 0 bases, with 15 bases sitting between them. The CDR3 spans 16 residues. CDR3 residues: CASNPAGATNTGELFF. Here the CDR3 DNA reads TGTGCCAGCAACCCTGCCGGGGCAACGAACACCGGGGAGCTGTTTTTT.

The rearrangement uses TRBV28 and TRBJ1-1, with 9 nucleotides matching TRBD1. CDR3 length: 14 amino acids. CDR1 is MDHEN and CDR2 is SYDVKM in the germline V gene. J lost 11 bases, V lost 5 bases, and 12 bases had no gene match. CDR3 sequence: CASSARDRVVFAFF. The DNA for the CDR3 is TGTGCCAGCAGTGCACGGGACAGGGTGGTTTTTGCTTTCTTT.

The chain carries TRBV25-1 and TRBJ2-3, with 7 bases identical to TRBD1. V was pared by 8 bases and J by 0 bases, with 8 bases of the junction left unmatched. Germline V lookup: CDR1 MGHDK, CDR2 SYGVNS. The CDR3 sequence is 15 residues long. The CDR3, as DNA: TGTGCCAGCGGACGACAGGGTCCTAGCACAGATACGCAGTATTTT. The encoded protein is CASGRQGPSTDTQYF.

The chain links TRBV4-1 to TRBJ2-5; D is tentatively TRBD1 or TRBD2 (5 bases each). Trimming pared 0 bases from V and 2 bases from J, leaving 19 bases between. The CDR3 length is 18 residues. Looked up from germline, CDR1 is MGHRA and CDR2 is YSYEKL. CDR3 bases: TGCGCCAGCAGCCAAGATCGAGGATCAGGGACCCTACAAGAGACCCAGTACTTC. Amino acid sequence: CASSQDRGSGTLQETQYF.